The source of this TCR beta chain is a study of siplizumab effects on memory and regulatory T cells. Overall study findings and caveats: Proliferating CD4+ or CD8+ clones, roughly 80-97% of them, lacked an assignable naive or memory phenotype. Left unconfirmed was the suppressive function of proliferating Tregs from siplizumab cultures.

A word on this clone: Its antigen is still unknown.

Sequencing was performed with immunoSEQ multiplex PCR; in TCRdb, only in-frame clones are kept and a portion is missing. The table records about 100,000 clones, just over 90% of them present only once. Germline values: CDR1 LNHDA, CDR2 SQIVND (reference sequence). This CDR3 spans 15 amino acids. The J segment lost 5 bases and the V segment lost 7 bases, leaving 10 bases of the junction unmatched. Specimen: Tregs sorted from blood. This sequence was found in a human donor in good health. V is TRBV19 and J is TRBJ1-1, with TRBD1 matching 10 bases. This CDR3 reads CASTNARTGGTEAFF. CDR3 coding DNA: TGTGCCAGTACCAACGCCCGGACAGGGGGAACTGAAGCTTTCTTT. Combining the CDR3 with reference TRBV19 and TRBJ1-1 gives the whole variable domain DGGITQSPKYLFRKEGQNVTLSCEQNLNHDAMYWYRQDPGQGLRLIYYSQIVNDFQKGDIAEGYSVSREKKESFPLTVTSAQKNPTAFYLCASTNARTGGTEAFFGQGTRLTVV.